This T cell receptor (beta chain) was captured by sequencing in a study of TIL therapy for anti-PD-1-resistant metastatic lung cancer. This was the immunoSEQ v3 assay. The assay was immunoSEQ multiplex PCR, and TCRdb's table has in-frame clones only and misses some. The sample comprises about 50,000 clones, 70% to 90% of which are singletons, and around 5% rests with the top ten. Trimming shortened V by 3 bases and J by 0 bases, and 12 bases separated the two germline ends. Germline V CDR1 and CDR2: MNHEY, SVGAGI. The CDR3 has 15 residues. The time point denotes: pre-treatment sample, taken before nivolumab and TIL therapy.

This TCR was recovered from a person between 25 and 80 years old with non-small cell lung cancer. The chain is built from TRBV6-5 and TRBJ2-7; weak D call: TRBD2 (5 bases). The sequencing used blood, collected at baseline. DNA of the CDR3: TGTGCCAGCAGTTATCAGTGGGAGAGCTCCTACGAGCAGTACTTC. Amino acids: CASSYQWESSYEQYF.